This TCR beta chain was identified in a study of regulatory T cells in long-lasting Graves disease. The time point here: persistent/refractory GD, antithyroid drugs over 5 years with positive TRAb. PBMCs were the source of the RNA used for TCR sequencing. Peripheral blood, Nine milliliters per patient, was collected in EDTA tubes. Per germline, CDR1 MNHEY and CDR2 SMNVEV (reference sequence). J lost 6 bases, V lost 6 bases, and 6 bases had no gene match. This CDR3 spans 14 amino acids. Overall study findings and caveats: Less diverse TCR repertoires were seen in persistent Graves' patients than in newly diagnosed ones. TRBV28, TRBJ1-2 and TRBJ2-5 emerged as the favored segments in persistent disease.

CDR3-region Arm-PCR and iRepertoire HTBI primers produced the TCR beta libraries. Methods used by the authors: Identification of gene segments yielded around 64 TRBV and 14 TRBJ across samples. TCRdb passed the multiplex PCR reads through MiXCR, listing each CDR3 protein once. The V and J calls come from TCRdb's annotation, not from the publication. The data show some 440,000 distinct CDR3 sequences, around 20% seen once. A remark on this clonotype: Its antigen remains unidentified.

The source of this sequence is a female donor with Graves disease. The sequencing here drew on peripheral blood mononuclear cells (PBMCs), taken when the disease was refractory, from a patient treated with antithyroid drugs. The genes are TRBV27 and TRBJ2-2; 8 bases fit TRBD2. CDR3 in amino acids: CASRPAGVAGELFF. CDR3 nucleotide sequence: TGTGCCAGCAGGCCAGCGGGAGTAGCCGGGGAGCTGTTTTTT.